This T cell receptor (beta chain) stems from a study of prognosis after radiotherapy for stage I lung cancer. In the study overall: Across the cohort, concurrent therapy accompanying stereotactic body radiotherapy was administered to no patient. Study conclusions and caveats: Before stereotactic body radiation therapy the median unique TCR clone count was about 10,000, and afterwards it fell to around 6,600. Usage of the TRBV and TRBJ genes (in patients with versus without metastases) was reportedly different.

Many counts were recorded for this clonotype. As yet, its antigen is unknown. The CDR3 contains 14 residues. Trimming cost V 11 bases and J 8 bases, with 22 bases left between them. Germline V gives CDR1 MDHEN, CDR2 SYDVKM. Genomic DNA yielded TCR beta CDR3, amplified by two-round multiplex PCR. Used in first-round PCR were primers specific to each TRBV and TRBJ gene. TCRdb reprocessed the multiplex PCR reads with MiXCR, giving one entry per CDR3 protein. The sample has tens of thousands of distinct CDR3 sequences; just over 40% are singletons. The sample in question was PBMCs, obtained before or after stereotactic body radiation therapy (not recorded which). The TCR comes from a donor older than 45 with non-small cell lung cancer. The V call is TRBV28, the J call TRBJ2-1; D might be TRBD1 (5 bases). The CDR3 sequence is CACPAPGSTDEQFF. CDR3 coding DNA: TGTGCCTGCCCAGCCCCAGGGTCGACGGATGAGCAGTTCTTC.